This T cell receptor (beta chain) was identified in a study of T cell repertoires in cytomegalovirus infection. Study summary: It can be stated that public TCR beta signatures indicated CMV infection as well as a matching HLA type.

Study-level findings and limits: Cumulative public TCR beta family frequency identified CMV carriers with the relevant HLA. Clonotypes of TCR beta that were HLA-C-restricted and CMV-specific dominated the ex vivo response.

This clonotype was detected ten times or more. What it binds is not known. Trimming removed 2 bases at V and 0 bases at J, with 11 bases between. CDR3 length equals 17 residues. Per the germline V gene, CDR1 is SEHNR and CDR2 is FQNEAQ (reference sequence). TCRdb used MiXCR to reprocess the reads, holding one entry per CDR3 protein. The table has about 300,000 distinct CDR3 sequences, around 9.6% seen once. Sequencing was performed on PBMCs. This chain uses TRBV7-9 with TRBJ2-6; D call uncertain. This clonotype was obtained from a human donor in good health (CMV status not recorded). Some clones in this sample may be carry-over from other donors' samples. This CDR3 reads CASSLSLHRSGANVLTF. CDR3 in DNA: TGTGCCAGCAGCTTAAGTTTACACCGCTCTGGGGCCAACGTCCTGACTTTC. The whole variable domain, remainder taken from reference TRBV7-9 and TRBJ2-6, is DTGVSQNPRHKITKRGQNVTFRCDPISEHNRLYWYRQTLGQGPEFLTYFQNEAQLEKSRLLSDRFSAERPKGSFSTLEIQRTEQGDSAMYLCASSLSLHRSGANVLTFGAGSRLTVL.